The rows below give T cell receptor beta chains drawn from one sample of a study of response to subunit inactivated influenza vaccine. TCRdb re-derived calls from the RT-PCR reads in MiXCR, one entry per CDR3 protein. This table holds around 530,000 distinct CDR3 sequences, approximately 10% found once. The source was PBMCs from blood, collected on the day of vaccination. The source is a man aged 50 to 59 who received an inactivated influenza vaccine. Both conserved end residues are trimmed from each CDR3. Size values are once, few and many counts, or a class for expanded clones, and some rows have none.

clone_size,cdr3_length,v_call,cdr3_aa
many,12,TRBV20-1,SASTSGRVNEQF
few,10,TRBV24-1,ATSDFVKTQY
few,14,TRBV6-2/TRBV6-3,ASSSPGRGWSYEQY
.,13,TRBV2,ASSEASGGADTQY
.,17,TRBV12-3/TRBV12-4,ACSFFFRGPSLAKNIQY
.,11,TRBV24-1,ATSGSPGNIQY
many,12,TRBV7-2,ASSLGGRAETQY
.,11,TRBV20-1,SVLVEETDTQY
.,13,TRBV4-3,ASSRGSRSYNEQF
.,12,TRBV7-9,AVRESGGNQPQH
few,13,TRBV19,ASRTGQTTNYGYT
many,13,TRBV10-3,AISAVERSGNTIY
.,11,TRBV2,ASIRQGNTEAF
.,13,TRBV15,ATSPGLAGFYEQY
many,12,TRBV20-1,SASRATDNQPQH
many,10,TRBV7-3,ASSGPTGELF
few,13,TRBV28,AIGGRDRGYYEQY